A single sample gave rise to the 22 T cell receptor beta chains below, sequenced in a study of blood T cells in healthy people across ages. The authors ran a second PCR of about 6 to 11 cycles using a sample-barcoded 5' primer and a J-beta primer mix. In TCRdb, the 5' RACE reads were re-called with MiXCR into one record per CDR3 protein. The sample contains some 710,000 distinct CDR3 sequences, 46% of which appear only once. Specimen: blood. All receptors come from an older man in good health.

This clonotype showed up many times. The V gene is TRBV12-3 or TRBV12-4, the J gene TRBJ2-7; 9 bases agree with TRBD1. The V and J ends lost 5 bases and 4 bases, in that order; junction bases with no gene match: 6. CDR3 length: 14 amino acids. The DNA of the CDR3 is TGTGCCAGCAGTCCAACAGGGGGCTGGTACGAGCAGTACTTC. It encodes CASSPTGGWYEQYF.

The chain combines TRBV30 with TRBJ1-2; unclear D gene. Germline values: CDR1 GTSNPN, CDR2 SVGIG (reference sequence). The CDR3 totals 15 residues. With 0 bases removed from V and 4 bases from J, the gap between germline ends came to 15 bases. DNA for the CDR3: TGTGCCTGGAGTGTCATACAGCTAGGACGCTATGGCTACACCTTC. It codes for CAWSVIQLGRYGYTF.

The CDR3 sequence is CASSTSGGLLNNEQFF. The CDR3 DNA follows: TGTGCCAGCAGTACCTCCGGGGGACTACTCAACAATGAGCAGTTCTTC. V gene TRBV13 combines with J gene TRBJ2-1, with 7 bases that match TRBD2. The J segment lost 5 bases and the V segment lost 6 bases, leaving 13 bases of the junction unmatched. This CDR3 spans 16 amino acids. Germline V gene lookup returns CDR1 PRHDT and CDR2 FYEKMQ (reference sequence).

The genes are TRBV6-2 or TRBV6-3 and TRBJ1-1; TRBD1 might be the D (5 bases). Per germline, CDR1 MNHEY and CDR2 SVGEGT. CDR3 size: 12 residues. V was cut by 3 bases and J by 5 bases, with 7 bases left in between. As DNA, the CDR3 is TGTGCCAGCAGTTATGACAGAACTGAAGCTTTCTTT. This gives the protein CASSYDRTEAFF.

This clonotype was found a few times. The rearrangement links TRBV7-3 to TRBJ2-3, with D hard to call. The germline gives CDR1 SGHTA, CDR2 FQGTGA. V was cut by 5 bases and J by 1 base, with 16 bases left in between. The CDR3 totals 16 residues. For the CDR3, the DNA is TGTGCCAGCAGCGATATTCGCACCCTTGGCACAGATACGCAGTATTTT. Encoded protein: CASSDIRTLGTDTQYF.

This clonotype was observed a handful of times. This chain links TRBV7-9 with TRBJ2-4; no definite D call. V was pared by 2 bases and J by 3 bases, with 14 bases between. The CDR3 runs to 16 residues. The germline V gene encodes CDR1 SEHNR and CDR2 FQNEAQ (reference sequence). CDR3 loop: CASSLRLGENKNIQYF. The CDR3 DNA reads TGTGCCAGCAGCTTACGCCTAGGAGAGAACAAAAACATTCAGTACTTC.

The CDR3 loop is CASSVGTSGGARQFF. In nucleotides, the CDR3 is TGTGCCAGCAGCGTCGGGACTAGCGGGGGGGCCCGGCAGTTCTTC. The chain carries TRBV11-2 and TRBJ2-1; 16 bases are a match to TRBD2. This CDR3 is 15 amino acids long. Germline V lookup: CDR1 SGHAT, CDR2 FQNNGV. The V gene end was trimmed by 5 bases and the J gene end by 12 bases; junction bases not matched to a gene: 7.

CDR3: CASSPNARETQYF. The CDR3 DNA reads as TGTGCCAGCAGCCCAAATGCCCGAGAGACCCAGTACTTC. The chain uses TRBV13 and TRBJ2-5, with D unclear. Germline V gives CDR1 PRHDT, CDR2 FYEKMQ (reference sequence). V was pared by 5 bases and J by 4 bases, with 11 bases between. This CDR3 spans 13 amino acids.

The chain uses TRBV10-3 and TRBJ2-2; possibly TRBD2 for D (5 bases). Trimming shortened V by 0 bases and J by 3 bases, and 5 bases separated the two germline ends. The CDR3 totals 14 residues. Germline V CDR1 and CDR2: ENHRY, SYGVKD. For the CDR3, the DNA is TGTGCCATCAGTGAGTCGAGGGACACCGGGGAGCTGTTTTTT. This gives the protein CAISESRDTGELFF.

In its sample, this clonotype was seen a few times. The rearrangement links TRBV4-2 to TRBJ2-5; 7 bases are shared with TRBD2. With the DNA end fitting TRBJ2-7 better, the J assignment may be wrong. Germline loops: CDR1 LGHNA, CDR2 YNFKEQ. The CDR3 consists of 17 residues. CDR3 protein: CASSQDPGGGWTYEQYF. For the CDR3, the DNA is TGTGCCAGCAGCCAAGACCCGGGGGGAGGATGGACCTACGAGCAGTACTTC.

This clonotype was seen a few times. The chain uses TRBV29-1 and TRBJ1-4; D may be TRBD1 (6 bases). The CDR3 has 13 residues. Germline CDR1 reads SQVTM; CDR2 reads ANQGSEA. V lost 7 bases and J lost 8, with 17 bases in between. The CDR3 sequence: CSAQGGSGEKLFF. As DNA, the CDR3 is TGCAGCGCCCAAGGGGGATCAGGAGAAAAACTGTTTTTT.

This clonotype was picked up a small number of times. CDR3 nucleotides: TGCGCCAGCAGCCAAGGACTAGCGGGAGAGAATGAGCAGTTCTTC. As protein: CASSQGLAGENEQFF. V is TRBV4-3 and J is TRBJ2-1; 12 nucleotides line up with TRBD2. The J segment lost 7 bases and the V segment lost 1 base, leaving 2 bases of the junction unmatched. The CDR3 loop spans 15 amino acids. Per germline, CDR1 LGHNA and CDR2 YSLEER.

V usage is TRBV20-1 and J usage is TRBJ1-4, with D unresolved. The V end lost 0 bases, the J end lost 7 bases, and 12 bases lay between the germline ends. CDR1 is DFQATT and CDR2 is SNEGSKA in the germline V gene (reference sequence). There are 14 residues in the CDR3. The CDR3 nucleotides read TGCAGTGCTAGAGAGGAAGGGTTTGTTGAAAAACTGTTTTTT. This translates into CSAREEGFVEKLFF.

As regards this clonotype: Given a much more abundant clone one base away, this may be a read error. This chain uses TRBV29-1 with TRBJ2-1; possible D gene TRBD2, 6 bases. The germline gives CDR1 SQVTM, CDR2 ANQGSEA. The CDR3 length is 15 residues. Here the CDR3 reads CGVERAPLGRDEQFF. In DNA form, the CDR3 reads TGCGGCGTTGAGCGGGCCCCCTTGGGTAGGGATGAGCAGTTCTTC.

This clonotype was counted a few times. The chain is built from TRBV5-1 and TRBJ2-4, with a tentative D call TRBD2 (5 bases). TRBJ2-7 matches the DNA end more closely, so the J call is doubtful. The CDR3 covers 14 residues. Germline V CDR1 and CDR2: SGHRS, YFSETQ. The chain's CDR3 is CASSLGLALHEQYF. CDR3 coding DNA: TGCGCCAGCAGCTTAGGGCTAGCCCTCCACGAGCAGTACTTC.

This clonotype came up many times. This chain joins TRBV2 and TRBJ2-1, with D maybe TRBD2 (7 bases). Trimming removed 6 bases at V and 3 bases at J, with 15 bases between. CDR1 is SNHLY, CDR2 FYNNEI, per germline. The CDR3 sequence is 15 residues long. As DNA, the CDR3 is TGTGCCAGCAGGCGGGGGCGGGAGAGCTACAATGAGCAGTTCTTC. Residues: CASRRGRESYNEQFF.

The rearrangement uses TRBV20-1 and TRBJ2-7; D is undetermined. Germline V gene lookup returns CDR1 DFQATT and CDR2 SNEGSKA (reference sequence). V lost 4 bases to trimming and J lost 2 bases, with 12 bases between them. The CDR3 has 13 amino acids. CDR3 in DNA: TGCAGTGCTACCGGGTCTATGCCCTACGAGCAGTACTTC. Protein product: CSATGSMPYEQYF.

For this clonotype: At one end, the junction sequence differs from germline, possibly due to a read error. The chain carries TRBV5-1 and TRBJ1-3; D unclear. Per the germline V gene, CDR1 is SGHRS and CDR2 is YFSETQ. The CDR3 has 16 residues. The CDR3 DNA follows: TGCGCCAGCAGTTGGACCGGGTCAACCTTTGGAAACACCGTATATTTT. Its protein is CASSWTGSTFGNTVYF.

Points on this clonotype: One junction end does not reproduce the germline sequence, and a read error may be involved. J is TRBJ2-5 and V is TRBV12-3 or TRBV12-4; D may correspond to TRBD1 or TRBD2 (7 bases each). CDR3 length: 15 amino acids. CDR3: CANSFDTGEGETQYF. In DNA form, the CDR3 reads TGTGCCAACAGTTTCGATACAGGGGAGGGAGAGACCCAGTACTTC.

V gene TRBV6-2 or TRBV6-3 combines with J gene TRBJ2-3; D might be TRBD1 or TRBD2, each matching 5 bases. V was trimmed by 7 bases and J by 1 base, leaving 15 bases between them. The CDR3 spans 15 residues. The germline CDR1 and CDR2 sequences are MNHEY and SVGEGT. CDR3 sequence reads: CASIRGRGGTDTQYF. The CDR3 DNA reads TGTGCCAGCATAAGGGGACGAGGCGGCACAGATACGCAGTATTTT.

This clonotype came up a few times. CDR3 residues: CASSLTGALEDEQYF. DNA for the CDR3: TGTGCCAGCAGCCTGACAGGGGCCCTAGAGGACGAGCAGTACTTC. V is TRBV3-1 and J is TRBJ2-7, with 8 bases identical to TRBD1. The V gene's germline CDR1 is LGHDT and CDR2 YNNKEL (reference sequence). The length of the CDR3 is 15 residues. With 4 bases clipped from V and 5 bases from J, the junction kept 10 bases outside the gene matches.

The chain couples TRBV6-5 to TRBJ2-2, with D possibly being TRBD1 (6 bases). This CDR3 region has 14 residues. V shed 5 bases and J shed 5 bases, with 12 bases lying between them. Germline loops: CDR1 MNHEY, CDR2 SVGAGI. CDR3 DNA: TGTGCCAGCAGTAATACAGGGTGGACCGGGGAGCTGTTTTTT. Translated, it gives CASSNTGWTGELFF.